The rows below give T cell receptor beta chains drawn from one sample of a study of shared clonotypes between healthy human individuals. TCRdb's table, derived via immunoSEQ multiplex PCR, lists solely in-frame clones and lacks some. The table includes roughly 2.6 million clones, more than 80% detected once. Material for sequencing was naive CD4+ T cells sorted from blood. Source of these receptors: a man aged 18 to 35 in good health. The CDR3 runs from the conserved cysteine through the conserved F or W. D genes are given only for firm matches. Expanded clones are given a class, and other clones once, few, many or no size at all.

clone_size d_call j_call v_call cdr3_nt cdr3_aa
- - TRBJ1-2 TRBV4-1 TGCGCCAGCAGCCAAGCCAGGGGAGGAGGGGCAGCTAACTATGGCTACACCTTC CASSQARGGGAANYGYTF
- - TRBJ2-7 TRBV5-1 TGCGCCAGCAGCTGGAGCCTCGGGTACGAGCAGTACTTC CASSWSLGYEQYF
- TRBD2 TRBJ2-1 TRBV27 TGTGCCAGCAGTTTGGGCATCGGACTAGCGCCCAATGAGCAGTTCTTC CASSLGIGLAPNEQFF
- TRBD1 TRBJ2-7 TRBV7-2 TGTGCCAGCAGCTTGGGACAGGGAGGGCAGTACTTC CASSLGQGGQYF
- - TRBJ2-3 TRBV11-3 TGTGCCAGCAGCTTATCGTCAGGAAGCACAGATACGCAGTATTTT CASSLSSGSTDTQYF
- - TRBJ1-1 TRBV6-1 TGTGCCAGCCACAGCGGGAGCACTGAAGCTTTCTTT CASHSGSTEAFF
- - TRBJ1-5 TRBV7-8 TGTGCCAGCAGCTTAGGGGGAGGGAGCAATCAGCCCCAGCATTTT CASSLGGGSNQPQHF
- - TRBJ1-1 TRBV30 TGTGCCTGGAGTGTATTACAGGGACGAGCTTTCTTT CAWSVLQGRAFF
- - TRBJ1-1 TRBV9 TGTGCCAGCAACCCCTCAGGGGTGAACACTGAAGCTTTCTTT CASNPSGVNTEAFF
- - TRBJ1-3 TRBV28 TGTGCCAGCAGTCGACTTAAAGGGGTGAAAGGAAACACCATATATTTT CASSRLKGVKGNTIYF
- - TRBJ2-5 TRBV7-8 TGTGCCAGCAGCTTAGCAGGTGGGGAGACCCAGTACTTC CASSLAGGETQYF
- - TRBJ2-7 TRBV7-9 TGTGCCAGCAGCTTCAACAGTCAATATCACTACGAGCAGTACTTC CASSFNSQYHYEQYF
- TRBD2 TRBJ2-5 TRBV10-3 TGTGCCACCCGGGACCAGACTAGCGGGAGGTTTCCTCGAGGGACCCAGTACTTC CATRDQTSGRFPRGTQYF
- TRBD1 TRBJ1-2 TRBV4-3 TGCGCCAGCAGCCCGGGACAGGTCGGCTATGGCTACACCTTC CASSPGQVGYGYTF
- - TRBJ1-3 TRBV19 TGTGCCAGTATATCCTCTGGAAACACCATATATTTT CASISSGNTIYF
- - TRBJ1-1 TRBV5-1 TGCGCCAGCAGCTTGCGTGCGGGGGCGCGAGCGGTGGAGACTGAAGCTTTCTTT CASSLRAGARAVETEAFF
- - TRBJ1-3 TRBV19 TGTGCCAGTAGTATATGGGGTTCTGGAAACACCATATATTTT CASSIWGSGNTIYF
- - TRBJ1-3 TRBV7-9 TGTGCCAGCAGCTTACCGGGATCCGGAAACACCATATATTTT CASSLPGSGNTIYF
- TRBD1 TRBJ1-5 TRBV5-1 TGCGCCAGCAGTCCGACAGGGGGCTCGAGTCAGCCCCAGCATTTT CASSPTGGSSQPQHF
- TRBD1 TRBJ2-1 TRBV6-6 TGTGCCAGCAGCTCCAGACAGGGGAGCTCCTACAATGAGCAGTTCTTC CASSSRQGSSYNEQFF
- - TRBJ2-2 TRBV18 TGTGCCAGCTCACCTTTGGTTGGCCCCGGGATAAGGTACGGGGAGCTGTTTTTT CASSPLVGPGIRYGELFF
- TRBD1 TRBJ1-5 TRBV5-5 TGTGCCAGCAGCTGGGGAGGGGGACAGATCAATCAGCCCCAGCATTTT CASSWGGGQINQPQHF
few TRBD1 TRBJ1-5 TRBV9 TGTGCCAGCAGCGTGGGACAGAGTATTAATCAGCCCCAGCATTTT CASSVGQSINQPQHF
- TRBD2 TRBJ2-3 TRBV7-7 TGTGCTAGCAGCGCGGCGGGGGGCGGTGGCACAGATACGCAGTATTTT CASSAAGGGGTDTQYF
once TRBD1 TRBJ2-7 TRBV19 TGTGCCAGTAACGACCCGGGACAGGGTTCCTACGAGCAGTACTTC CASNDPGQGSYEQYF
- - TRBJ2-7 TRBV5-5 TGTGCCAGCAGCTTGTTGAGGGGCCCGACCTACGAGCAGTACTTC CASSLLRGPTYEQYF
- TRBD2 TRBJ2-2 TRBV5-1 TGCGCCAGCAGCTTGGGTATAAGCGGGAACGCCGGGGAGCTGTTTTTT CASSLGISGNAGELFF
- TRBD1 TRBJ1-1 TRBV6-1 TGTGCCAGCAGTGTCAGGGGGGCTGAAGCTTTCTTT CASSVRGAEAFF
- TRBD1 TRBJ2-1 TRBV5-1 TGCGCCAGCAGCTTGTCCGGGACAGGGGTTATGGATGAGCAGTTCTTC CASSLSGTGVMDEQFF
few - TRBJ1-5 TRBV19 TGTGCCAGTAGATTCGGAGGAGACCATCAGCCCCAGCATTTT CASRFGGDHQPQHF
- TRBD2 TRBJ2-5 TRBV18 TGTGCCAGCTCACCACGCGGGAGTTCAGTAGAGACCCAGTACTTC CASSPRGSSVETQYF
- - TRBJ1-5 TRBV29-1 TGCAGCGCCCGACAACGACGGTATAGCAATCAGCCCCAGCATTTT CSARQRRYSNQPQHF
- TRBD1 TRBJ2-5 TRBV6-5 TGTGCCAGCTGCAGGGGGCCGCAAGAGACCCAGTACTTC CASCRGPQETQYF
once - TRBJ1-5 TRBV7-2 TGTGCCAGCAGCTTGGAGCCAAGTAGCAATCAGCCCCAGCATTTT CASSLEPSSNQPQHF
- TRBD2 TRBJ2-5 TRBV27 TGTGCCAGCAGTCCCGGGGGGGGGTCACCGACCCAGTACTTC CASSPGGGSPTQYF
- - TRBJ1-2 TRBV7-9 TGTGCCAGCAGCTTGAGTTACGCAGGGAAAGCTAACTATGGCTACACCTTC CASSLSYAGKANYGYTF
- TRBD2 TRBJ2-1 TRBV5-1 TGCGCCAGCAGCTTGAGCACAGGACTAGCGGTTGTCCTCAATGAGCAGTTCTTC CASSLSTGLAVVLNEQFF
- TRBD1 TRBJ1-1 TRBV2 TGTGCCAGCAGGAGCCTTTTCGGGACAGAGAACACTGAAGCTTTCTTT CASRSLFGTENTEAFF
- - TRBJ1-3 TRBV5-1 TGCGCCAGCAGCGCCCGACCGGACTGGGGAAACACCATATATTTT CASSARPDWGNTIYF
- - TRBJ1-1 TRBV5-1 TGCGCCAGCAGCCGGAACTCAGGGGTTAGCGCGAACACTGAAGCTTTCTTT CASSRNSGVSANTEAFF
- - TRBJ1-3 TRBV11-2 TGTGCCAGCAGCTTAGTCCCGGGACGGACTACTGGAAACACCATATATTTT CASSLVPGRTTGNTIYF